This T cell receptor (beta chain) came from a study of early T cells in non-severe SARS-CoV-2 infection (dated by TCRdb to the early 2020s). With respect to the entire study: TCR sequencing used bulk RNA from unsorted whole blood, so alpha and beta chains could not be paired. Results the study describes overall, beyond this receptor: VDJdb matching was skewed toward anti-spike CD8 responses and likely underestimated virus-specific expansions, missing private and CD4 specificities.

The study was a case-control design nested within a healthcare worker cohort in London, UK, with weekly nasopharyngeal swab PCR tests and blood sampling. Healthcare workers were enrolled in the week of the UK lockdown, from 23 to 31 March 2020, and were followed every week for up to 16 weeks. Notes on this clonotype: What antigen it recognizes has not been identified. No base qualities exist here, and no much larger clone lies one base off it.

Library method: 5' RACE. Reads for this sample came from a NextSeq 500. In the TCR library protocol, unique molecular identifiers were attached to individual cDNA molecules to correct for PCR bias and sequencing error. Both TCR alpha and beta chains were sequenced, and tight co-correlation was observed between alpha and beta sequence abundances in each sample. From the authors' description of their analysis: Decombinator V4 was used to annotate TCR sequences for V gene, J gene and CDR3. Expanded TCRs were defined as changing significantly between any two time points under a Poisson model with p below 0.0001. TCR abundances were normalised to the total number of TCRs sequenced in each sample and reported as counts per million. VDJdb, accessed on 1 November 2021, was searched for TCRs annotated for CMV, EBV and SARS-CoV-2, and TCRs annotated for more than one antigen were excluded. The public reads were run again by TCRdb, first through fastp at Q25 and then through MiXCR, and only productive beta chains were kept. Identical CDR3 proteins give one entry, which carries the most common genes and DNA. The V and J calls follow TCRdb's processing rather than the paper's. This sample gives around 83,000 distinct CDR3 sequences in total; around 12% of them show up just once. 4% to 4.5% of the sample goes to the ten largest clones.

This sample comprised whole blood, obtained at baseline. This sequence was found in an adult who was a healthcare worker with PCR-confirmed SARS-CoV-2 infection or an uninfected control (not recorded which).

At the DNA level, the sequence is TGTGCCATCAGTGAGTCGGGAACAGGGGAGGTTTATGGCTACACCTTC. Translated, this is CAISESGTGEVYGYTF. The chain couples TRBV10-3 to TRBJ1-2; a stretch of 7 junction bases matches TRBD1. CDR1 ENHRY and CDR2 SYGVKD were looked up in the germline V gene. V is pruned by 0 bases and J by 5 bases, leaving 9 bases of the junction without a gene match. The CDR3 runs 16 amino acids, cysteine and phenylalanine included. Just CDR3 DNA is preserved here, 48 bases in frame from base 1.